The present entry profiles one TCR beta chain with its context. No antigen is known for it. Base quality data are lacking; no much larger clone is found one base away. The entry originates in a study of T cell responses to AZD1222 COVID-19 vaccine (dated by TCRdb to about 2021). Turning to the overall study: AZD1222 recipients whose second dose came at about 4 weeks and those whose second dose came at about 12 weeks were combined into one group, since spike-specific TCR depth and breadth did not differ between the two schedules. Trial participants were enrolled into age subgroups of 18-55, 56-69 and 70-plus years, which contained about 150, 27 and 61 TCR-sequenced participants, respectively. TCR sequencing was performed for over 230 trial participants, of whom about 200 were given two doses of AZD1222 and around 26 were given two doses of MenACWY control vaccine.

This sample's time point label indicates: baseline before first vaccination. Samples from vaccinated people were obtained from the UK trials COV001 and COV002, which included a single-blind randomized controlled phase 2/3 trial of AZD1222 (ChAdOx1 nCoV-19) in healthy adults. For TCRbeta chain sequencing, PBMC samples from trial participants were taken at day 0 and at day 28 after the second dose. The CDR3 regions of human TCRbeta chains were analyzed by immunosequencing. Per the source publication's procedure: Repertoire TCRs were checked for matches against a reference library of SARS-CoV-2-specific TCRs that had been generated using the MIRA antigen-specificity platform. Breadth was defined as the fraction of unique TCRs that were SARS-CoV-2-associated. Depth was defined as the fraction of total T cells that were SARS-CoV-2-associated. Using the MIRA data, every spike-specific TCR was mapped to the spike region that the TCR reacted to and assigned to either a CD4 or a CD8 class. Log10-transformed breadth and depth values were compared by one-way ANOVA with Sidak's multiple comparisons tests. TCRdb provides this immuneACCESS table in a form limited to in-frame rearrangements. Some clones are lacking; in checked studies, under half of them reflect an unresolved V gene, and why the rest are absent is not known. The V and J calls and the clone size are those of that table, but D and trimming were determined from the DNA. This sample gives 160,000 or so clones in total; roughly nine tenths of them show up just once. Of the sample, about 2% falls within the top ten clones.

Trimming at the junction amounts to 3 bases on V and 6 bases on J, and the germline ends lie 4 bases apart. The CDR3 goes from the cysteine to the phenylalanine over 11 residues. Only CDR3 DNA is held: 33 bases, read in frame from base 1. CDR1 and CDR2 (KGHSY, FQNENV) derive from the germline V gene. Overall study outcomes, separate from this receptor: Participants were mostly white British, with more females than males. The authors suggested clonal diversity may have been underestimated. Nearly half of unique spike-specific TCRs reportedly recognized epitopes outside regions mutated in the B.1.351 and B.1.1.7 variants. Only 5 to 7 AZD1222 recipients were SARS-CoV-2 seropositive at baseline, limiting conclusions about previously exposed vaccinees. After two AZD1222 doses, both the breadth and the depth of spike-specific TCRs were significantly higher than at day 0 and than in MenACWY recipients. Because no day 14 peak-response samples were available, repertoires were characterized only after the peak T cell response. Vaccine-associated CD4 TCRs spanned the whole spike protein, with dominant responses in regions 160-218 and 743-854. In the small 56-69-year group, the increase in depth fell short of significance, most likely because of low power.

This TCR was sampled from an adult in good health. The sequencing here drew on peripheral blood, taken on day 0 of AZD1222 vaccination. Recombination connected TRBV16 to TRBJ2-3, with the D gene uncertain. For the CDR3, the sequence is CASSQSDTQYF. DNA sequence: TGTGCCAGCAGCCAGAGCGATACGCAGTATTTT.